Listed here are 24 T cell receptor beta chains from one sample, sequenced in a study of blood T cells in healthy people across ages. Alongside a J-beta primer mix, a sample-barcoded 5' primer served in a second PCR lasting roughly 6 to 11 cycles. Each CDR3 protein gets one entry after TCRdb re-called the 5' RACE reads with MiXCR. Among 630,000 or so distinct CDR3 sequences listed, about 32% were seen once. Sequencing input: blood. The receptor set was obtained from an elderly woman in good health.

The CDR3 DNA reads TGCGCCAGCAGCCAAGAGAGTGCTGATACGCAGTATTTT. This translates into CASSQESADTQYF. The V gene is TRBV4-1, the J gene TRBJ2-3; D unclear. The germline V gene encodes CDR1 MGHRA and CDR2 YSYEKL. The CDR3 sequence is 13 residues long. V was cut by 0 bases and J by 6 bases, with 7 bases left in between.

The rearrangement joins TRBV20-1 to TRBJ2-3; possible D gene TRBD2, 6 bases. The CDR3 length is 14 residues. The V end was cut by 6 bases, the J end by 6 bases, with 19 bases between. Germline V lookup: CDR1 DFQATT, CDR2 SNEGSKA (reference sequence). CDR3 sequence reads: CSAFGTSFMDTQYF. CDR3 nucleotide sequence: TGCAGTGCCTTCGGGACTTCTTTCATGGATACGCAGTATTTT.

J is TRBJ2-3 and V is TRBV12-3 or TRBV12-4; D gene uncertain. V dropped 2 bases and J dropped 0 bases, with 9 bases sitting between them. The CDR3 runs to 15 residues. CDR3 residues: CASSLHRTSTDTQYF. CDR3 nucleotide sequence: TGTGCCAGCAGTTTACACAGAACTAGCACAGATACGCAGTATTTT.

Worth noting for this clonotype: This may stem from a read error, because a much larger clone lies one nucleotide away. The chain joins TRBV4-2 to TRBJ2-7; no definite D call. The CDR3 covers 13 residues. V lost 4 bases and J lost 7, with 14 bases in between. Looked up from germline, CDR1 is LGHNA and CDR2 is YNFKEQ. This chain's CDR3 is CASSRARTAEQYF. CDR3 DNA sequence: TGTGCCAGCAGCCGGGCCAGGACCGCTGAGCAGTACTTC.

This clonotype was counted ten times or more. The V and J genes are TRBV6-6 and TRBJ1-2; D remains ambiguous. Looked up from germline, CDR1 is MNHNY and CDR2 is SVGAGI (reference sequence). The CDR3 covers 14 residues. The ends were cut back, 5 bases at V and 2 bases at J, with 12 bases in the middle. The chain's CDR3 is CASSARDGNYGYTF. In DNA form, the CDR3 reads TGTGCCAGCAGTGCACGTGACGGCAACTATGGCTACACCTTC.

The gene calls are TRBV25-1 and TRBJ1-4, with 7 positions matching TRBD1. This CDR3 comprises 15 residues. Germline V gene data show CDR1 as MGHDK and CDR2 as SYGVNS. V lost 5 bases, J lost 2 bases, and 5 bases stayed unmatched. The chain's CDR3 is CASSNRGQTNEKLFF. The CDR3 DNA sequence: TGTGCCAGCAGTAACAGGGGCCAGACTAATGAAAAACTGTTTTTT.

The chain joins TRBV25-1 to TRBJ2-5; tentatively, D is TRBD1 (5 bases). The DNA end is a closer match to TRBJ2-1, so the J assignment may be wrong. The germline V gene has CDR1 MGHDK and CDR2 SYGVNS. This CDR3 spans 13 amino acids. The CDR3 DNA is TGTGCCAGCAGTGAACAGGGTCGAGAGACCCAGTTCTTC. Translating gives CASSEQGRETQFF.

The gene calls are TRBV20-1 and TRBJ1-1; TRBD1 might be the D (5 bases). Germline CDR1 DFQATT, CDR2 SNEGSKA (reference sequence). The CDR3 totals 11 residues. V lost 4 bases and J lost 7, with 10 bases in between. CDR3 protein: CSAKGQVEAFF. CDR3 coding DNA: TGCAGTGCTAAAGGACAAGTTGAAGCTTTCTTT.

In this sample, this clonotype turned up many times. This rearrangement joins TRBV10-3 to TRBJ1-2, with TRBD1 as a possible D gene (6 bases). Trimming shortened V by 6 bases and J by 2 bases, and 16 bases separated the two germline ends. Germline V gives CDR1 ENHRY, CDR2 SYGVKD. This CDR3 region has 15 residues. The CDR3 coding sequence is TGTGCCATCAGACCCGTACAGGGATCCAACTATGGCTACACCTTC. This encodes CAIRPVQGSNYGYTF.

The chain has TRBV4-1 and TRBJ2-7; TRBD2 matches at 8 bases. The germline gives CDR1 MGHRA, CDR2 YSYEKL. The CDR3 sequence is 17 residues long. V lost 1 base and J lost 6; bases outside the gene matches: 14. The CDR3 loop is CASSQVMRFSGEGEQYF. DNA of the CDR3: TGCGCCAGCAGCCAAGTGATGCGGTTTAGCGGGGAGGGCGAGCAGTACTTC.

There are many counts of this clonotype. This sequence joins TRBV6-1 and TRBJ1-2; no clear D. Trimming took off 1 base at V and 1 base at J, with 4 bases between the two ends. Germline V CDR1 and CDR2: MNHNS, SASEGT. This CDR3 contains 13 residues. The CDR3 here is CASSEVDNYGYTF. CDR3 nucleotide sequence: TGTGCCAGCAGTGAAGTGGATAACTATGGCTACACCTTC.

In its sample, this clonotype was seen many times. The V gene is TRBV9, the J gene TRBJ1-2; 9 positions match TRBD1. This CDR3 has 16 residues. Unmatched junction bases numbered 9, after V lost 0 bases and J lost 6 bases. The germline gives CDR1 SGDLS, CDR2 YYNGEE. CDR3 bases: TGTGCCAGCAGCGTAGCTCGGGACAGGGATTTCGATGGCTACACCTTC. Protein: CASSVARDRDFDGYTF.

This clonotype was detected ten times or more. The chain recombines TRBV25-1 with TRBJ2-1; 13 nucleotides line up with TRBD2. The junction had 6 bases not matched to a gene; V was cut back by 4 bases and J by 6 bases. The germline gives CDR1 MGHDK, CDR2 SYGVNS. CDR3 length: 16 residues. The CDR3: CASSVTSGGASNEQFF. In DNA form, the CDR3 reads TGTGCCAGCAGTGTAACTAGCGGGGGGGCTTCCAATGAGCAGTTCTTC.

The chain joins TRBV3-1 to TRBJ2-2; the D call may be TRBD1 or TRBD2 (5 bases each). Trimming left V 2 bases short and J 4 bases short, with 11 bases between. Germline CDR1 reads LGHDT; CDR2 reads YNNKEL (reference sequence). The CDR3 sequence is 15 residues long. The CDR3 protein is CASSQRGLATGELFF. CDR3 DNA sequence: TGTGCCAGCAGCCAACGGGGCTTGGCCACCGGGGAGCTGTTTTTT.

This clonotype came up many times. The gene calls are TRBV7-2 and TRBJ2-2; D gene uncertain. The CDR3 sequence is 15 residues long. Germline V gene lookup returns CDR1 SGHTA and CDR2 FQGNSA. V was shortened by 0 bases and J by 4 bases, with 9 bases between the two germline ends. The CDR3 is CASSLASHFTGELFF. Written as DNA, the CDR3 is TGTGCCAGCAGCTTAGCGTCCCACTTCACCGGGGAGCTGTTTTTT.

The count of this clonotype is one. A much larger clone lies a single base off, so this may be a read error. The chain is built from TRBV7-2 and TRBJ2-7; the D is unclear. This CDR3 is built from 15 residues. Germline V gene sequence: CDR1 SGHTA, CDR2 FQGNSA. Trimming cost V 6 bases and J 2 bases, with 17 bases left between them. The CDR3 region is CASRLRSGSPYEQYF. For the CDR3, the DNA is TGTGCCAGCAGGCTTCGGTCCGGAAGCCCCTACGAGCAGTACTTC.

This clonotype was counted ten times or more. The CDR3 nucleotides are TGCAGTGCCTCGGTTTCGAGCGGGGGGTACACAGATACGCAGTATTTT. It translates to CSASVSSGGYTDTQYF. The chain employs TRBV20-1 and TRBJ2-3; 9 nucleotides line up with TRBD2. In germline, CDR1 is DFQATT, CDR2 SNEGSKA (reference sequence). V lost 6 bases, J lost 2 bases, and 12 bases stayed unmatched. The CDR3 loop spans 16 amino acids.

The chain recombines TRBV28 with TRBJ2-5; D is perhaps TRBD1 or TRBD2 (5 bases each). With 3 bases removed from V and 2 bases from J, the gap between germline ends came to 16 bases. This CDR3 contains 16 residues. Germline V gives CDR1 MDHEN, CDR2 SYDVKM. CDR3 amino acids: CASSFGVATVQETQYF. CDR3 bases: TGTGCCAGCAGTTTCGGGGTCGCGACAGTACAAGAGACCCAGTACTTC.

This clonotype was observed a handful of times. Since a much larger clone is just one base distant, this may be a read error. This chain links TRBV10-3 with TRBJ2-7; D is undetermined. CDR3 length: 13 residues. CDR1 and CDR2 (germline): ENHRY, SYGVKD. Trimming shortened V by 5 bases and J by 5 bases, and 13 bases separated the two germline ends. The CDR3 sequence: CAISRLGGDEQYF. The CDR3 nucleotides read TGTGCCATCAGTAGGCTAGGCGGTGACGAGCAGTACTTC.

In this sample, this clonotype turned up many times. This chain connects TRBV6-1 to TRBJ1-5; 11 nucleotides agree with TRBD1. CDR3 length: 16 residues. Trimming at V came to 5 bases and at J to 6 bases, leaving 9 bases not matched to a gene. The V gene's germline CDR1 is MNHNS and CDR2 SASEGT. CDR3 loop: CASSTRDRGEGQPQHF. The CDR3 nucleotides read TGTGCCAGCAGTACCCGGGACAGGGGGGAAGGTCAGCCCCAGCATTTT.

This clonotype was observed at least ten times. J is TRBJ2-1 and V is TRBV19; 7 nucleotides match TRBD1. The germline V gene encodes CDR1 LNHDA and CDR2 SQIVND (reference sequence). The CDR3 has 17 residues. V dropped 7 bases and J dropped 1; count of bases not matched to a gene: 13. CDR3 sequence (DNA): TGTGCCAGTATGAGGCAGGGGGAAATCATTTCCTACAATGAGCAGTTCTTC. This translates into CASMRQGEIISYNEQFF.

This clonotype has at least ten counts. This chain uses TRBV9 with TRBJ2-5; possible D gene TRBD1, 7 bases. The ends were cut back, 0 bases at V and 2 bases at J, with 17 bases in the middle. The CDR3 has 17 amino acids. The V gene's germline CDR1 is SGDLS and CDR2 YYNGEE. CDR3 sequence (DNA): TGTGCCAGCAGCGTAGCTACCCAGGGGGGTCGACAAGAGACCCAGTACTTC. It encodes CASSVATQGGRQETQYF.

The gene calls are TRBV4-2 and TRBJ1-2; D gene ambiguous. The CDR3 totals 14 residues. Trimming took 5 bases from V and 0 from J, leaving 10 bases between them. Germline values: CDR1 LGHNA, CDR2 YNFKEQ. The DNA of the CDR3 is TGTGCCAGCAGCGACGGGGTAGCTAACTATGGCTACACCTTC. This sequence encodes CASSDGVANYGYTF.

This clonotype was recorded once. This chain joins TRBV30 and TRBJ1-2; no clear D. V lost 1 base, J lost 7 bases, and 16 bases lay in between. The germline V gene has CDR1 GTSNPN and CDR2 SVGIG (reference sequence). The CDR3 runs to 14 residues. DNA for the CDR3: TGTGCCTGGAGTGCCAACTCCCGGGAATCTGGCTACACCTTC. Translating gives CAWSANSRESGYTF.